Sequencing of this T cell receptor (beta chain) was carried out in a study of blood T cell repertoires in COVID-19. Clones were sequenced by immunoSEQ multiplex PCR, and TCRdb holds only the in-frame ones, with some missing. The sample has around 98,000 clones; around 90% are singletons. J gave up 5 bases and V 5 bases, and 9 bases lay outside the gene matches. This CDR3 spans 16 amino acids. Germline V gives CDR1 LNHDA, CDR2 SQIVND (reference sequence). The gene calls are TRBV19 and TRBJ2-2, with 9 bases fitting TRBD1. The clonotype originates from a man between 65 and 80 years old with acute or convalescent COVID-19. Sequencing was performed on peripheral blood. CDR3: CASSAPGQGGTGELFF. DNA for the CDR3: TGTGCCAGTAGTGCACCGGGACAGGGTGGTACCGGGGAGCTGTTTTTT.